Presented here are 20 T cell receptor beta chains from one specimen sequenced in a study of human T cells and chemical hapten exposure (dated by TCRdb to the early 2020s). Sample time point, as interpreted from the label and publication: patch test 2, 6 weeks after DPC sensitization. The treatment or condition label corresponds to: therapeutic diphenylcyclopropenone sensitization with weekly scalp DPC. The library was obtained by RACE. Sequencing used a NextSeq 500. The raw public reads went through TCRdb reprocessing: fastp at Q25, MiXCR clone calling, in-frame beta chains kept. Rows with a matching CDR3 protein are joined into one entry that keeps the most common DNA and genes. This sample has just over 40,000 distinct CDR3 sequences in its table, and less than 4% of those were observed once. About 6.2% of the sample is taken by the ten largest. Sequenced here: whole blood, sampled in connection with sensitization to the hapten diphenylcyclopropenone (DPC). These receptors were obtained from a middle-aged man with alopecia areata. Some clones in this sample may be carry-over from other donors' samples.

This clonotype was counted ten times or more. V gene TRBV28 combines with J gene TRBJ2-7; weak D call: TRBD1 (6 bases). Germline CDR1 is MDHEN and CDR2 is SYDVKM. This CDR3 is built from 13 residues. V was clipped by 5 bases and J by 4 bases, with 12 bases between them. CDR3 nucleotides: TGTGCCAGCAGTCCAGGGGCAGGGTACGAGCAGTACTTC. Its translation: CASSPGAGYEQYF.

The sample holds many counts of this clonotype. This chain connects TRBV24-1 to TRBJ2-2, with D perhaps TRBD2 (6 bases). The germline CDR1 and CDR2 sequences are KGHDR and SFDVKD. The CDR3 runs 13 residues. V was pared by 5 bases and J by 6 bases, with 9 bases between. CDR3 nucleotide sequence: TGTGCCACCAGTGTAGCGGCCCCCGGGGAGCTGTTTTTT. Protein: CATSVAAPGELFF.

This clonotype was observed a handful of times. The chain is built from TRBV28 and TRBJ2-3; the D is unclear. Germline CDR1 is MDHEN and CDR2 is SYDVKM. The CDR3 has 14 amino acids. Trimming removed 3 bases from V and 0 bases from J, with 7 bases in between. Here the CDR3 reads CASSFRGSTDTQYF. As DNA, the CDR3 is TGTGCCAGCAGTTTTCGCGGTAGCACAGATACGCAGTATTTT.

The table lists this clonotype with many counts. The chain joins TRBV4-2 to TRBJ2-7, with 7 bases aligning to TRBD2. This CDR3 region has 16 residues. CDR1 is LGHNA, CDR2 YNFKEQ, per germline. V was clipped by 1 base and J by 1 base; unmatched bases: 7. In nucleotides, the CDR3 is TGTGCCAGCAGCCAAGTTACTAGCGCACCATCCTACGAGCAGTACTTC. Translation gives CASSQVTSAPSYEQYF.

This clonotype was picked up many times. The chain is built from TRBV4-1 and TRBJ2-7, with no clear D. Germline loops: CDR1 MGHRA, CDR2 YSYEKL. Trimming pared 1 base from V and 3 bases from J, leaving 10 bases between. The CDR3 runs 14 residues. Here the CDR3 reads CASSQGFLSYEQYF. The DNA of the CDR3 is TGCGCCAGCAGCCAAGGGTTTTTAAGCTACGAGCAGTACTTC.

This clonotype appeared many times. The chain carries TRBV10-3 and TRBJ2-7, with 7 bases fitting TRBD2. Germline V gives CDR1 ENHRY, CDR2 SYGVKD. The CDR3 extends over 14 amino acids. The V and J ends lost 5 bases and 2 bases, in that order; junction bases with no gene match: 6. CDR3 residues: CAISLSGTTYEQYF. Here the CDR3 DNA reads TGTGCCATCAGTCTGTCCGGGACTACCTACGAGCAGTACTTC.

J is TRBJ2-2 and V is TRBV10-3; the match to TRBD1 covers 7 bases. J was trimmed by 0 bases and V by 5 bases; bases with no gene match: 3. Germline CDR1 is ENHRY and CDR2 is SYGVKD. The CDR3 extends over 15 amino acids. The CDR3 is CAISQGGANTGELFF. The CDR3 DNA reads TGTGCCATCAGTCAAGGGGGCGCGAACACCGGGGAGCTGTTTTTT.

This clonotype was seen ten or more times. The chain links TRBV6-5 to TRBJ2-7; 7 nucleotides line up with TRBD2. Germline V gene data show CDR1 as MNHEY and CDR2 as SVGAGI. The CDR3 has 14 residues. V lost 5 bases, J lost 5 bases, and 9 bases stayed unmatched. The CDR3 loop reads CASSTIRGVDEQYF. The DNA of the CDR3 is TGTGCCAGCAGTACCATACGGGGGGTCGACGAGCAGTACTTC.

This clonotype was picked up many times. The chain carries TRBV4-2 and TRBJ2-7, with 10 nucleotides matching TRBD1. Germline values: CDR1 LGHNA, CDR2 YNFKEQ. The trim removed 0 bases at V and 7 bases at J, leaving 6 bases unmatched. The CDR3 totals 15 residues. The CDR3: CASSQEGTGVGEQYF. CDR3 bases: TGTGCCAGCAGCCAAGAAGGGACAGGGGTGGGAGAGCAGTACTTC.

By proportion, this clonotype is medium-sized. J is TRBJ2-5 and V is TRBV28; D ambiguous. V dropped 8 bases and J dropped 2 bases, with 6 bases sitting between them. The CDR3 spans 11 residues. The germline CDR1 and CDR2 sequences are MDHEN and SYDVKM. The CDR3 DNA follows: TGTGCCAGCTCACTACAAGAGACCCAGTACTTC. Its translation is CASSLQETQYF. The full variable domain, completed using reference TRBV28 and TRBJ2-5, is DVKVTQSSRYLVKRTGEKVFLECVQDMDHENMFWYRQDPGLGLRLIYFSYDVKMKEKGDIPEGYSVSREKKERFSLILESASTNQTSMYLCASSLQETQYFGPGTRLLVL.

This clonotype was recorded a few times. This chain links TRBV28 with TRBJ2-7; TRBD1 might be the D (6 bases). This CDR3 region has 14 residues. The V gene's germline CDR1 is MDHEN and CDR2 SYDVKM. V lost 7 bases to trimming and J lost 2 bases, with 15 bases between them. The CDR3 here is CASIRGGTPYEQYF. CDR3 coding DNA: TGTGCCAGCATTCGAGGGGGTACACCCTACGAGCAGTACTTC. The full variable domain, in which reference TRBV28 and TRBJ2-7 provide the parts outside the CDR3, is DVKVTQSSRYLVKRTGEKVFLECVQDMDHENMFWYRQDPGLGLRLIYFSYDVKMKEKGDIPEGYSVSREKKERFSLILESASTNQTSMYLCASIRGGTPYEQYFGPGTRLTVT.

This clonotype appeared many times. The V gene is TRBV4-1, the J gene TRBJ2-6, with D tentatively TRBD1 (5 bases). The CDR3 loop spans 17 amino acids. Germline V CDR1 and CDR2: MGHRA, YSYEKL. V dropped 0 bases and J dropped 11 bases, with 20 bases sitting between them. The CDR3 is CASSQDRQGMGLDVLTF. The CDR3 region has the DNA TGCGCCAGCAGCCAAGACCGCCAGGGAATGGGATTGGACGTCCTGACTTTC.

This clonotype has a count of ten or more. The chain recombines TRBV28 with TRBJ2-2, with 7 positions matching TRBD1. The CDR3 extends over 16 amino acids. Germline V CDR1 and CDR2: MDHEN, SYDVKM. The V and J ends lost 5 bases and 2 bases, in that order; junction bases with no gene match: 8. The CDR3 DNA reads TGTGCCAGCAGTCCTCCGGGACAGAGTAACACCGGGGAGCTGTTTTTT. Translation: CASSPPGQSNTGELFF.

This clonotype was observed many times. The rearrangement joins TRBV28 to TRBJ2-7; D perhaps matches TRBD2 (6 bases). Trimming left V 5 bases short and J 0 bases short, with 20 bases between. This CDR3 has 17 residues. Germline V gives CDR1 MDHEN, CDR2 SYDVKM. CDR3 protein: CASSPSSAGRSSYEQYF. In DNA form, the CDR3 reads TGTGCCAGCAGTCCGAGCTCAGCGGGCCGAAGCTCCTACGAGCAGTACTTC.

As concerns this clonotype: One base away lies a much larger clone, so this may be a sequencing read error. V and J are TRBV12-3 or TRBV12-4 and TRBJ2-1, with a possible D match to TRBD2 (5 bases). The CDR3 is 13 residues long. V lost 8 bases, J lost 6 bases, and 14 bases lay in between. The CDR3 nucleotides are TGTGCCAGCGAGGGAGCGGTCAGCAATGAGCAGTTCTTC. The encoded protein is CASEGAVSNEQFF.

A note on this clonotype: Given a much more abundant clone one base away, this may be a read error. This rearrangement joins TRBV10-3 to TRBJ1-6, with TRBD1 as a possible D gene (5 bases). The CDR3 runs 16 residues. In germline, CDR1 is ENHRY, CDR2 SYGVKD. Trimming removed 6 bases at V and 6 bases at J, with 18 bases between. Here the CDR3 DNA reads TGTGCCATCAGAGAGACGTGGGGCCAGTTTAATTCACCCCTCCACTTT. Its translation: CAIRETWGQFNSPLHF.

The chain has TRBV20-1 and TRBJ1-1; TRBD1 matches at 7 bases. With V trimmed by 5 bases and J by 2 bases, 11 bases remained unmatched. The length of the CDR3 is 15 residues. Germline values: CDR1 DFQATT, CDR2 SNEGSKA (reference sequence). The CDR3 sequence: CSAPPPGTANTEAFF. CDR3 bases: TGCAGTGCTCCCCCCCCCGGGACAGCCAACACTGAAGCTTTCTTT.

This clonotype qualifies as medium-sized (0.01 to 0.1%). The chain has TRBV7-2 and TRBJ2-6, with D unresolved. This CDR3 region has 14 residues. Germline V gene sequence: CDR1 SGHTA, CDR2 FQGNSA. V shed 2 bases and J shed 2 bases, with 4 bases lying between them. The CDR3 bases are TGTGCCAGCAGCTTAATGACTGGGGCCAACGTCCTGACTTTC. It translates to CASSLMTGANVLTF. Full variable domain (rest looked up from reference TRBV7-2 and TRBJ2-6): GAGVSQSPSNKVTEKGKDVELRCDPISGHTALYWYRQSLGQGLEFLIYFQGNSAPDKSGLPSDRFSAERTGGSVSTLTIQRTQQEDSAVYLCASSLMTGANVLTFGAGSRLTVL.

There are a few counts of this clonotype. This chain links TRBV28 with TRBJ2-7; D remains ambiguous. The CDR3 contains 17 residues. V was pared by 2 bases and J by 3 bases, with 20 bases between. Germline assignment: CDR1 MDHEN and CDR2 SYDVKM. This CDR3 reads CASSLPLRLEPNYEQYF. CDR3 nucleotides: TGTGCCAGCAGTTTACCCCTGCGGTTAGAGCCAAACTACGAGCAGTACTTC.

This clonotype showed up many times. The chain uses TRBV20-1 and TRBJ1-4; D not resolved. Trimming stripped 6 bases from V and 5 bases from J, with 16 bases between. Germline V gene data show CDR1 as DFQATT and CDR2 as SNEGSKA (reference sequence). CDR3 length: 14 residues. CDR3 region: CSALHRPPNEKLFF. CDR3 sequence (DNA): TGCAGTGCCCTCCATCGACCCCCGAATGAAAAACTGTTTTTT.